This TCR beta chain came from a study of cytomegalovirus exposure and HLA in healthy donors. Study summary: Of the donors genotyped, approximately 410 in all, 81% fell in the Caucasian-associated ancestry cluster. Whole-study results and caveats: A later analysis revealed that TCR association rates differed between HLA loci, peaking at DRB1 and bottoming out at HLA-C. Rarity marked most TCR sequences, yet some public TCRs occurred in many donors. Sequencing artifact likely explains a cluster of highly shared sequence variants.

Both 60 Vbeta primers and 13 Jbeta primers went into the PCR. Profiled with immunoSEQ multiplex PCR; TCRdb holds only in-frame clones, not every one. The sample has 110,000 to 150,000 clones, approximately 68% seen once. This clone was counted only a few times. Its antigen is not known. CDR3 length: 13 residues. Germline CDR1 and CDR2: SGHAT and FQNNGV. V dropped 2 bases and J dropped 0 bases, with 4 bases sitting between them. The receptor was derived from a man aged 55 to 70 in good health and CMV-seronegative. The sample comprised PBMCs. The chain combines TRBV11-2 with TRBJ1-1; D unresolved. The CDR3 loop reads CASSLSLNTEAFF. The CDR3 DNA reads TGTGCCAGCAGCTTATCTTTGAACACTGAAGCTTTCTTT.